The present TCR beta chain was sequenced within a study of CD8 T cells in ankylosing spondylitis. In germline, CDR1 is SGHTA, CDR2 FQGNSA. The CDR3 totals 16 residues. V shed 5 bases and J 0 bases; nucleotides not matched to a gene: 9. On this clonotype itself: No antigen is known for it.

Study conclusions and caveats: What appeared characteristic of ankylosing spondylitis blood was a TCR beta motif of fewer than ten highly homologous variants. In peripheral blood, disease-linked CD8+ clones occurred at relatively low frequencies.

Generation of TCR beta libraries employed quantitative 5'-RACE incorporating molecular barcodes. TCRdb reprocessed the 5' RACE reads with MiXCR, giving one entry per CDR3 protein. The sample lists 250,000 or so distinct CDR3 sequences, 18% occurring once. Sequenced material: blood, either unsorted or a sorted T cell fraction (not recorded which). The chain is built from TRBV7-2 and TRBJ2-7; 8 bases are a match to TRBD2. The TCR sequence derives from a male donor with ankylosing spondylitis or in good health (not recorded which). The CDR3 protein is CASSPELGGGSYEQYF. The CDR3 DNA sequence: TGTGCCAGCAGCCCAGAACTCGGGGGGGGCTCCTACGAGCAGTACTTC. Using reference TRBV7-2 and TRBJ2-7 for the parts outside the CDR3, the full variable domain is GAGVSQSPSNKVTEKGKDVELRCDPISGHTALYWYRQSLGQGLEFLIYFQGNSAPDKSGLPSDRFSAERTGGSVSTLTIQRTQQEDSAVYLCASSPELGGGSYEQYFGPGTRLTVT.